The clone carrying this T cell receptor (beta chain) was detected many times. Its antigen is as yet unknown. This sample stems from a study of T cells after yellow fever vaccination. The CDR3 loop spans 13 amino acids. J gave up 6 bases and V 6 bases, and 7 bases lay outside the gene matches. Germline lookup yields CDR1 SQVTM and CDR2 ANQGSEA. TCR cDNA, made by 5'RACE template switching, carried an added universal primer site and UMIs. MiXCR, run by TCRdb on the 5' RACE reads, gives a single entry per CDR3 protein. The sample contains about 310,000 distinct CDR3 sequences, 3.6% of which appear only once. Study outcomes and limitations: A secondary response was less intense yet reached its peak sooner, at day 5 versus 15. At around 96% for CD4 and 70% to 90% for CD8, most primary-vaccination clones showed up again after the booster. Abundant clonotypes from the bulk population could have been carried over as contaminants into FACS-sorted repertoires.

The specimen was PBMCs, collected on the day of the yellow fever booster vaccination. J is TRBJ2-7 and V is TRBV29-1, with 11 bases that match TRBD1. The TCR was taken from a man between 18 and 35 years old who received the YFV17D yellow fever vaccine. The CDR3 DNA reads TGCAGCGTGCAACAGGACAGGGGGCGCGAGCAGTACTTC. It yields the protein CSVQQDRGREQYF.